This T cell receptor (beta chain) was retrieved from a study of identical twins. This clonotype was seen a few times. MiXCR, applied by TCRdb to the 5' RACE reads, yields one record per CDR3 protein. This sample has about 720,000 distinct CDR3 sequences; approximately 18% occur once, and the top ten carry around 12%. From germline, CDR1 is DFQATT and CDR2 SNEGSKA (reference sequence). The CDR3 covers 16 residues. V lost 3 bases to trimming and J lost 4 bases; unmatched junction nucleotides: 9. These sequences were also reported in another study, on T cells expressing NK-cell markers.

The V gene is TRBV20-1, the J gene TRBJ2-5, with 12 bases matching TRBD2. The clonotype was recovered from a woman between 18 and 29 years old in good health. Sequencing was carried out using PBMCs. The CDR3 region is CSASELAGGGGETQYF. In nucleotides, the CDR3 is TGCAGTGCTAGTGAACTAGCGGGGGGCGGGGGAGAGACCCAGTACTTC.